A single sample is the source of the 19 T cell receptor beta chains below, sequenced in a study of monozygotic twins with cystic fibrosis. Some clones are missing from TCRdb's copy, which holds only in-frame ones; the method was immunoSEQ multiplex PCR. The sample gives under 30,000 clones, about nine tenths of which show up once; approximately 0.54% is in the top ten. Sequenced material: blood. Every receptor here comes from a girl aged 2 to 9 with cystic fibrosis.

The CDR3 reads CASREPLRLRGGGSFF. CDR3 nucleotides: TGTGCCAGCAGGGAGCCCCTCAGGTTACGTGGGGGGGGGTCTTTCTTT. This chain uses TRBV5-8 with TRBJ1-1, with D possibly being TRBD1 (5 bases). Germline V CDR1 and CDR2: SGHTS, YDEGEE. The CDR3 is made up of 16 amino acids. The germline V and J ends were trimmed by 5 bases and 12 bases, with 29 bases remaining between them.

The gene calls are TRBV2 and TRBJ2-7, with a possible D match to TRBD2 (5 bases). This CDR3 is built from 14 residues. V was cut by 5 bases and J by 3 bases, with 14 bases left in between. Germline V CDR1 and CDR2: SNHLY, FYNNEI. The CDR3 sequence: CASSPLGPIYEQYF. The CDR3 region has the DNA TGTGCCAGCAGTCCACTAGGTCCTATCTACGAGCAGTACTTC. The complete variable domain, with remaining parts taken from reference TRBV2 and TRBJ2-7, reads EPEVTQTPSHQVTQMGQEVILRCVPISNHLYFYWYRQILGQKVEFLVSFYNNEISEKSEIFDDQFSVERPDGSNFTLKIRSTKLEDSAMYFCASSPLGPIYEQYFGPGTRLTVT.

The chain uses TRBV7-9 and TRBJ1-4; TRBD1 matches 9 bases. Germline-derived CDR1 and CDR2 are SEHNR and FQNEAQ (reference sequence). Unmatched junction bases numbered 6, after V lost 5 bases and J lost 2 bases. This CDR3 has 16 amino acids. As DNA, the CDR3 is TGTGCCAGCAGCGACGGTGACAGGGGGACTAATGAAAAACTGTTTTTT. It codes for CASSDGDRGTNEKLFF. Combining the CDR3 with reference TRBV7-9 and TRBJ1-4 gives the whole variable domain DTGVSQNPRHKITKRGQNVTFRCDPISEHNRLYWYRQTLGQGPEFLTYFQNEAQLEKSRLLSDRFSAERPKGSFSTLEIQRTEQGDSAMYLCASSDGDRGTNEKLFFGSGTQLSVL.

The V call is TRBV7-8, the J call TRBJ1-1; TRBD1 might be the D (5 bases). Trimming removed 5 bases from V and 0 bases from J, with 19 bases in between. CDR1 and CDR2 (germline): SGHVS, FQNEAQ. The CDR3 extends over 17 amino acids. CDR3 nucleotide sequence: TGTGCCAGCAGCCCCCGTAGGGGAGGATACATGAACACTGAAGCTTTCTTT. Translating gives CASSPRRGGYMNTEAFF.

This chain connects TRBV5-1 to TRBJ1-1; D is unclear. V was shortened by 5 bases and J by 3 bases, with 23 bases between the two germline ends. The CDR3 has 17 amino acids. Looked up from germline, CDR1 is SGHRS and CDR2 is YFSETQ. The chain's CDR3 is CASSYEVRSGRDTEAFF. CDR3 bases: TGCGCCAGCAGTTACGAGGTGAGATCTGGGCGCGACACTGAAGCTTTCTTT.

CDR3 sequence (DNA): TGTGCCAGCTCACCACGGGCGGCCACAGATACGCAGTATTTT. It yields the protein CASSPRAATDTQYF. The rearrangement links TRBV18 to TRBJ2-3, with D unclear. Germline CDR1 KGHSH, CDR2 LQKENI. The V gene lost 1 base and the J gene lost 2 bases, with 7 bases spanning the gap. The CDR3 is 14 amino acids.

This clone was seen once. The CDR3 protein is CASSTGVQETQYF. CDR3 sequence (DNA): TGTGCCAGCTCGACAGGGGTCCAAGAGACCCAGTACTTC. The chain links TRBV18 to TRBJ2-5, with 8 positions matching TRBD1. Germline CDR1 and CDR2: KGHSH and LQKENI. The CDR3 consists of 13 residues. Unmatched junction bases numbered 1, after V lost 6 bases and J lost 1 base. The complete variable domain, with remaining parts taken from reference TRBV18 and TRBJ2-5, reads NAGVMQNPRHLVRRRGQEARLRCSPMKGHSHVYWYRQLPEEGLKFMVYLQKENIIDESGMPKERFSAEFPKEGPSILRIQQVVRGDSAAYFCASSTGVQETQYFGPGTRLLVL.

The genes are TRBV27 and TRBJ1-5; D is uncertain. Germline CDR1 is MNHEY and CDR2 is SMNVEV (reference sequence). The CDR3 consists of 17 residues. Trimming took off 7 bases at V and 2 bases at J, with 21 bases between the two ends. In nucleotides, the CDR3 is TGTGCCAGCAAAAAGTACGCGTCAATCTCGGGCAATCAGCCCCAGCATTTT. Amino acid sequence: CASKKYASISGNQPQHF.

The chain combines TRBV7-2 with TRBJ1-1; 7 nucleotides match TRBD1. The CDR3 length is 14 residues. The junction had 5 bases not matched to a gene; V was cut back by 2 bases and J by 5 bases. Germline assignment: CDR1 SGHTA and CDR2 FQGNSA. The CDR3 is CASSLKSGGTEAFF. CDR3 coding DNA: TGTGCCAGCAGCTTAAAGTCAGGGGGAACTGAAGCTTTCTTT.

The CDR3 nucleotides read TGTGCCAGTAGTATAGTCGGGGGCTGGGGCTACACCTTC. This codes for CASSIVGGWGYTF. The chain joins TRBV19 to TRBJ1-2; tentative D call: TRBD1 (6 bases). Germline lookup yields CDR1 LNHDA and CDR2 SQIVND (reference sequence). Trimming pared 1 base from V and 8 bases from J, leaving 11 bases between. The CDR3 is made up of 13 amino acids.

J is TRBJ2-1 and V is TRBV19; possible D gene TRBD1, 6 bases. CDR1 is LNHDA and CDR2 is SQIVND in the germline V gene (reference sequence). Trimming took off 6 bases at V and 2 bases at J, with 11 bases between the two ends. The CDR3 runs to 14 residues. The CDR3: CASRIQGTYNEQFF. Written as DNA, the CDR3 is TGTGCCAGTAGGATCCAGGGGACCTACAATGAGCAGTTCTTC.

CDR3 nucleotide sequence: TGTGCCAGCAGGATTGGTACAGGGGATAATTCACCCCTCCACTTT. Protein sequence: CASRIGTGDNSPLHF. The J gene is TRBJ1-6, the V gene TRBV6-5, with 7 bases lining up with TRBD1. The V gene end was trimmed by 6 bases and the J gene end by 5 bases; junction bases not matched to a gene: 7. The CDR3 runs to 15 residues. Germline loops: CDR1 MNHEY, CDR2 SVGAGI.

The chain links TRBV27 to TRBJ1-2; D uncertain. The V gene's germline CDR1 is MNHEY and CDR2 SMNVEV (reference sequence). V lost 5 bases to trimming and J lost 0 bases, with 22 bases between them. The CDR3 is 18 residues long. CDR3 amino acids: CASSKSYGEGGPNYGYTF. The CDR3 DNA reads TGTGCCAGCAGTAAATCGTACGGGGAGGGTGGCCCTAACTATGGCTACACCTTC.

A word on this clone: The junction differs from germline at one of its ends, possibly a read error. This sequence joins TRBV6-5 and TRBJ2-7, with 8 bases matching TRBD1. Germline V CDR1 and CDR2: MNHEY, SVGAGI. The CDR3 extends over 14 amino acids. The CDR3 DNA reads TGTGCCAGCAGTTATCCCGAACAGGGGGAGGTGATCACCTTC. The encoded protein is CASSYPEQGEVITF.

The gene calls are TRBV6-1 and TRBJ1-2; 11 bases fit TRBD1. The germline CDR1 and CDR2 sequences are MNHNS and SASEGT. CDR3 length equals 14 residues. V trimming: 7 bases; J trimming: 5 bases; junction bases outside the gene matches: 6. The CDR3, as DNA: TGTGCCAGCACCGGCCGGGACAGGGGGTATGGCTACACCTTC. It yields the protein CASTGRDRGYGYTF.

This clone showed up just once. V and J are TRBV5-6 and TRBJ1-1, with D possibly matching TRBD1 (5 bases). This CDR3 contains 14 residues. Trimming left V 0 bases short and J 3 bases short, with 9 bases between. Looked up from germline, CDR1 is SGHDT and CDR2 is YYEEEE. CDR3 protein: CASSLVWGDTEAFF. The CDR3 DNA sequence: TGTGCCAGCAGCTTGGTTTGGGGGGACACTGAAGCTTTCTTT.

The chain joins TRBV19 to TRBJ2-7; TRBD1 aligns across 7 bases. V lost 1 base to trimming and J lost 4 bases; unmatched junction nucleotides: 4. The CDR3 loop spans 14 amino acids. The germline V gene has CDR1 LNHDA and CDR2 SQIVND (reference sequence). The CDR3 region is CASSIGTGGYEQYF. In DNA, the CDR3 is TGTGCCAGTAGTATAGGGACAGGTGGATACGAGCAGTACTTC.

The J gene is TRBJ1-2, the V gene TRBV21-1; the table assigns TRBD1, which was not confirmed against the DNA. TRBV21-1 is an annotated pseudogene. This CDR3 has 16 residues. CDR3 coding DNA: TGTGCCAGCAGCAAACGCGCACGAGGACAGCCGAATGGCTACACCTTC. Protein product: CASSKRARGQPNGYTF.

This rearrangement joins TRBV4-1 to TRBJ1-6; possibly TRBD1 for D (5 bases). V lost 0 bases and J 7 bases, leaving 16 bases between the germline ends. This CDR3 spans 17 amino acids. CDR1 is MGHRA, CDR2 YSYEKL, per germline. The CDR3 DNA follows: TGCGCCAGCAGCCAAGACGGACAACAGCCCAAGAATTCACCCCTCCACTTT. This gives the protein CASSQDGQQPKNSPLHF.